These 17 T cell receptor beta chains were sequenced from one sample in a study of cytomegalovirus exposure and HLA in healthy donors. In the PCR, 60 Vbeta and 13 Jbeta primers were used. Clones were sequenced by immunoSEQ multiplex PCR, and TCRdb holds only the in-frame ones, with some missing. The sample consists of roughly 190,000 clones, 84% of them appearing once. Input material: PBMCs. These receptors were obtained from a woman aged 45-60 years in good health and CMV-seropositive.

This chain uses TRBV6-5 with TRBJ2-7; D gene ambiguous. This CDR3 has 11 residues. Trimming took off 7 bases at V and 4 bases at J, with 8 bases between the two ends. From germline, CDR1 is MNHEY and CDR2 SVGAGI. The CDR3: CASNEEYEQYF. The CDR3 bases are TGTGCCAGCAACGAGGAATACGAGCAGTACTTC.

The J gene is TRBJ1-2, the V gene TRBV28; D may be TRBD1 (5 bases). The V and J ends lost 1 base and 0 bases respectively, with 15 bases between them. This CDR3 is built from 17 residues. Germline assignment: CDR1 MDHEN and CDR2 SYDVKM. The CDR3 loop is CASSLLRGQSANYGYTF. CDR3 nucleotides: TGTGCCAGCAGTTTATTAAGGGGCCAATCAGCTAACTATGGCTACACCTTC.

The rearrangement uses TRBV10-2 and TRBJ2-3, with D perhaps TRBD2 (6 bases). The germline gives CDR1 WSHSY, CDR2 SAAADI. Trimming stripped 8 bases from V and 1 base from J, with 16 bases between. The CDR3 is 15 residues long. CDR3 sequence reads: CASRAGGARTDTQYF. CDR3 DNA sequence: TGCGCCAGCCGTGCCGGCGGGGCCCGCACAGATACGCAGTATTTT.

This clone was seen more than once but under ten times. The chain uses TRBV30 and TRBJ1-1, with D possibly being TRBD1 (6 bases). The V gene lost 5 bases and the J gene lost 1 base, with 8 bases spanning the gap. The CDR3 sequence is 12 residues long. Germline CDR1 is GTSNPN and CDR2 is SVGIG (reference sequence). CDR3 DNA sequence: TGTGCCTGGGGGACACAGAACACTGAAGCTTTCTTT. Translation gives CAWGTQNTEAFF.

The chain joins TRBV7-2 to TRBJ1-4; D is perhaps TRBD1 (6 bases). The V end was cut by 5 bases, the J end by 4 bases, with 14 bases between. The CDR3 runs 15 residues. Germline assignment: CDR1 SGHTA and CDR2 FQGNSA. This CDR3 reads CASSPSGQRNEKLFF. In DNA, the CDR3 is TGTGCCAGCAGCCCATCAGGACAGCGTAATGAAAAACTGTTTTTT.

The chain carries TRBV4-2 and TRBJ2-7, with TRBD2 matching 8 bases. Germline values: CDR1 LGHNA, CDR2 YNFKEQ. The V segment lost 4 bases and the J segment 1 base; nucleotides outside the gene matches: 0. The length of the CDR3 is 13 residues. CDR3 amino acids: CASSPGGSYEQYF. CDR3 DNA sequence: TGTGCCAGCAGCCCGGGGGGGTCCTACGAGCAGTACTTC.

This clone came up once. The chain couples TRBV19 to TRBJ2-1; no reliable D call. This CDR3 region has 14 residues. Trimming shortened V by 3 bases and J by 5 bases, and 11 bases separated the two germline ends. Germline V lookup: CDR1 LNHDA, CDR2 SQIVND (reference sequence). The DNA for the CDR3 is TGTGCCAGTAGTATGGCTGGAGAAAACAATGAGCAGTTCTTC. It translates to CASSMAGENNEQFF.

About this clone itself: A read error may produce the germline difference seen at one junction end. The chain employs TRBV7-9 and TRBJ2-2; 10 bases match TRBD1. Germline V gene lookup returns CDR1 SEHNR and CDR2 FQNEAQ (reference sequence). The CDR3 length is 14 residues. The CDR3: CSSSGQGGVGELFF. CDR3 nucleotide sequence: TGTTCCAGCAGCGGACAGGGGGGAGTCGGGGAGCTGTTTTTT.

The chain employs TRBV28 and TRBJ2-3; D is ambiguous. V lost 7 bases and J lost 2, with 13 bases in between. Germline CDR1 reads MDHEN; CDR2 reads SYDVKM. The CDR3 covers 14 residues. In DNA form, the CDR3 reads TGTGCCAGCACCTCTAGAGGTTTCACAGATACGCAGTATTTT. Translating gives CASTSRGFTDTQYF.

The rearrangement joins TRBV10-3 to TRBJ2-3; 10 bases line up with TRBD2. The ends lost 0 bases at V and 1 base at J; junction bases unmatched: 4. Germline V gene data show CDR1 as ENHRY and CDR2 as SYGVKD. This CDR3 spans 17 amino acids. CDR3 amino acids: CAISESASGGRTDTQYF. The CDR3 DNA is TGTGCCATCAGTGAGTCTGCTAGCGGGGGCCGCACAGATACGCAGTATTTT.

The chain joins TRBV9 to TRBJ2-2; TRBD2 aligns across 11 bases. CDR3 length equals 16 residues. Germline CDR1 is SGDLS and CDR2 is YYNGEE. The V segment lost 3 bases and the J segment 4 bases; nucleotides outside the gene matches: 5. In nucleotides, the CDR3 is TGTGCCAGCAGCGGTAGCGGGGGGGCCCCCACCGGGGAGCTGTTTTTT. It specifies CASSGSGGAPTGELFF.

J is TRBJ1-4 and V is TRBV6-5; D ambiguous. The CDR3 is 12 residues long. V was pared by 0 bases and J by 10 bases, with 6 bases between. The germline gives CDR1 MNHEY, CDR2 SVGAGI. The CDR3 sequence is CASSYSNGKLFF. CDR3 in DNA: TGTGCCAGCAGTTACTCGAACGGAAAACTGTTTTTT.

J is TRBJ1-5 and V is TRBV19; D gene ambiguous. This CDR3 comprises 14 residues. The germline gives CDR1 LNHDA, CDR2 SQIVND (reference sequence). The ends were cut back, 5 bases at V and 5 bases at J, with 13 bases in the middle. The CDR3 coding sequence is TGTGCCAGTAGTGGTTCGGGAGGGTATCAGCCCCAGCATTTT. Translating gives CASSGSGGYQPQHF.

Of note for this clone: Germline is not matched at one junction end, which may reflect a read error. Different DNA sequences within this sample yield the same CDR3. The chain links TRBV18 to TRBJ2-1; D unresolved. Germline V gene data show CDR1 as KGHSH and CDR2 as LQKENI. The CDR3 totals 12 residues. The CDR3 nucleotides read TGCGCCAGCTCACCATCGGACAATGAGCAGTTCTTC. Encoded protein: CASSPSDNEQFF.

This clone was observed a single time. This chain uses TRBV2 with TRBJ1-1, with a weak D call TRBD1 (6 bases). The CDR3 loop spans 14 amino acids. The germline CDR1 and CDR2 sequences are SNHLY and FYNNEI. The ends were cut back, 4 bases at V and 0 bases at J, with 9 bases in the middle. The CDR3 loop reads CASSVEGVNTEAFF. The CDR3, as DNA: TGTGCCAGCAGTGTCGAGGGGGTGAACACTGAAGCTTTCTTT. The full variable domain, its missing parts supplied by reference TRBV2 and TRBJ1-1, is EPEVTQTPSHQVTQMGQEVILRCVPISNHLYFYWYRQILGQKVEFLVSFYNNEISEKSEIFDDQFSVERPDGSNFTLKIRSTKLEDSAMYFCASSVEGVNTEAFFGQGTRLTVV.

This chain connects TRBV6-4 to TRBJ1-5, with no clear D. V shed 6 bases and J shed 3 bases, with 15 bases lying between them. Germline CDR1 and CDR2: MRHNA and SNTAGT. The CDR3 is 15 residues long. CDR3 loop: CASRVPPVPNQPQHF. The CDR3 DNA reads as TGTGCCAGCAGGGTTCCCCCGGTCCCCAATCAGCCCCAGCATTTT.

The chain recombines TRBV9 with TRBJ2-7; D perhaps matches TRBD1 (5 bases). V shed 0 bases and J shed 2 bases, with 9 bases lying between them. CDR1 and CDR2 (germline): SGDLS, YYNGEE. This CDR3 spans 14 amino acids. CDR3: CASSVGTGPYEQYF. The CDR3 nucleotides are TGTGCCAGCAGCGTAGGTACAGGACCCTACGAGCAGTACTTC.